These T cell receptor beta chains were read from a single sample in a study of T cell changes during pregnancy in multiple sclerosis. This table comes from immunoSEQ multiplex PCR, and its TCRdb copy is limited to in-frame clones, with some not included. The sample lists about 35,000 clones, 80% to 95% occurring once. The sequenced sample was CD4+ T cells from peripheral blood mononuclear cells, obtained in the third trimester of pregnancy. These receptors were taken from a female donor in good health, enrolled as a control in a pregnancy study. CDR3s include the opening cysteine and the closing phenylalanine or tryptophan. Each record gives: J gene, CDR3 length, V gene, clone size, D gene, CDR3 DNA, CDR3 protein. The D gene is left open where the match is weak. Clone size is given for some rows only: seen once, a few or many times, or a class if the clone is expanded.

TRBJ1-4 | 16 | TRBV7-8 | . | TRBD1 | TGTGCCAGCAGCTCAGAGGGGGCAGGGCGTAATGAAAAACTGTTTTTT | CASSSEGAGRNEKLFF
TRBJ2-7 | 14 | TRBV5-1 | . | TRBD1 | TGCGCCAGCAGCTACGGACAGGGGGCTTACGAGCAGTACTTC | CASSYGQGAYEQYF
TRBJ1-1 | 13 | TRBV2 | . | . | TGTGCCAGCAGTGTAGCCCGGACAACTGAAGCTTTCTTT | CASSVARTTEAFF
TRBJ1-5 | 15 | TRBV5-5 | . | . | TGTGCCAGCAGCTTGGACGCCGGGGGGACTTGGCCCCAGCATTTT | CASSLDAGGTWPQHF
TRBJ1-2 | 12 | TRBV28 | once | . | TGTGCCAGCAGCCCCAGGGTCTCTGGCTACACCTTC | CASSPRVSGYTF
TRBJ2-5 | 14 | TRBV28 | . | . | TGTGCCAGCAGTCCCACAGGGTTCGGGGAGACCCAGTACTTC | CASSPTGFGETQYF
TRBJ1-2 | 14 | TRBV4-1 | . | . | TGCGCCAGCAGCCAAGATGCGGGCCGCTATGGCTACACCTTC | CASSQDAGRYGYTF
TRBJ1-2 | 14 | TRBV7-3 | . | TRBD1 | TGTGCCAGCAGCCATCAGGGGGCCGTGAGTGGCTACACCTTC | CASSHQGAVSGYTF
TRBJ2-1 | 15 | TRBV5-4 | . | TRBD2 | TGTGCCAGCAGCCTCGGGACTAGCGGATTTTATGAGCAGTTCTTC | CASSLGTSGFYEQFF
TRBJ1-2 | 14 | TRBV7-2 | . | . | TGTGCCAGCACTGGGAGGGGTCCCTTCTATGGCTACACCTTC | CASTGRGPFYGYTF
TRBJ1-1 | 16 | TRBV5-6 | . | . | TGTGCCAGCAGCCCGCCGGGCCAGCGGATGAACACTGAAGCTTTCTTT | CASSPPGQRMNTEAFF
TRBJ1-5 | 17 | TRBV5-6 | . | . | TGTGCCAGCAGCTCAACAGGGAATCCTTATAGCAATCAGCCCCAGCATTTT | CASSSTGNPYSNQPQHF
TRBJ1-3 | 14 | TRBV9 | . | . | TGTGCCAGCAGCAGCGACAGTTACGGAAACACCATATATTTT | CASSSDSYGNTIYF
TRBJ2-1 | 16 | TRBV19 | once | TRBD1 | TGTGCCAGTAGTTTCATTAGGGACAGGGGGGCCAATGAGCAGTTCTTC | CASSFIRDRGANEQFF
TRBJ1-1 | 12 | TRBV6-6 | once | . | TGTGCCAGCAGTTACAAGGGGACAGAAGCTTTCTTT | CASSYKGTEAFF
TRBJ2-5 | 14 | TRBV5-1 | once | TRBD2 | TGCGCCAGCAGCCTGACTAGCGGCCAAGAGACCCAGTACTTC | CASSLTSGQETQYF
TRBJ2-4 | 14 | TRBV2 | . | . | TGTGCCAGCACCCCTCCCCGAGCCAAAAACATTCAGTACTTC | CASTPPRAKNIQYF
TRBJ2-2 | 14 | TRBV7-6 | . | TRBD2 | TGTGCCAGTGCCGGGACTAGCGCAACCGGGGAGCTGTTTTTT | CASAGTSATGELFF
TRBJ2-2 | 14 | TRBV5-8 | . | . | TGTGCCAGCAGCGTACTAAGAGGAACCGGGGAGCTGTTTTTT | CASSVLRGTGELFF
TRBJ2-1 | 15 | TRBV7-9 | . | TRBD2 | TGTGCCAGCAGCGAGACTAGCGGGGGGATTAATGAGCAGTTCTTC | CASSETSGGINEQFF
TRBJ2-5 | 14 | TRBV5-4 | . | TRBD2 | TGTGCCAGCAGCTTTGGGGGGGGCCAAGAGACCCAGTACTTC | CASSFGGGQETQYF
TRBJ1-2 | 13 | TRBV28 | . | . | TGTGCCAGCAGTTTCGGGGGTTCCTATGGCTACACCTTC | CASSFGGSYGYTF
TRBJ1-5 | 14 | TRBV7-2 | . | . | TGTGCCAGCAGTTTTACAGGGCTCAATCAGCCCCAGCATTTT | CASSFTGLNQPQHF
TRBJ1-4 | 13 | TRBV27 | . | . | TGTGCCAGCAGTTTCCTTGGGACTGGGAAACTGTTTTTT | CASSFLGTGKLFF
TRBJ2-3 | 12 | TRBV19 | . | . | TGTGCCAGTTCCAGGGGCACAGATACGCAGTATTTT | CASSRGTDTQYF
TRBJ1-2 | 16 | TRBV18 | once | . | TGTGCCAGCTCACCGGGCGTGGGCGGCCGGGAAAGAGGCTACACCTTC | CASSPGVGGRERGYTF
TRBJ1-4 | 14 | TRBV28 | . | . | TGTGCCAGCGACTCGACAGCAACTAATGAAAAACTGTTTTTT | CASDSTATNEKLFF
TRBJ2-5 | 14 | TRBV7-2 | . | . | TGTGCCAGCAGCTTAGGGATAGCGTTGAAGACCCAGTACTTC | CASSLGIALKTQYF
TRBJ1-1 | 14 | TRBV10-3 | few | TRBD1 | TGTGCCATCAGGGGACAGGGGGGGAACACTGAAGCTTTCTTT | CAIRGQGGNTEAFF
TRBJ1-5 | 13 | TRBV27 | . | . | TGTGCCAGCACCCGGGAGGTGGGACAGCCCCAGCATTTT | CASTREVGQPQHF
TRBJ2-1 | 15 | TRBV5-6 | once | TRBD1 | TGTGCCAGCAGTAGGGGACAGGTTTTTTACAATGAGCAGTTCTTC | CASSRGQVFYNEQFF
TRBJ2-3 | 16 | TRBV7-3 | . | TRBD2 | TGTGCCAGCAGCCAACGCTCTAGCGGCCGCACAGATACGCAGTATTTT | CASSQRSSGRTDTQYF
TRBJ1-2 | 14 | TRBV5-4 | . | . | TGTGCCAGCAGCTCCCAGGACAGAAACTATGGCTACACCTTC | CASSSQDRNYGYTF
TRBJ1-1 | 14 | TRBV7-6 | . | . | TGTGCCAGCAGCTTAGACATATCGAACACTGAAGCTTTCTTT | CASSLDISNTEAFF
TRBJ1-2 | 15 | TRBV4-3 | . | . | TGCGCCAGCAGCCAAAGGACTGTGGGGGGCTATGGCTACACCTTC | CASSQRTVGGYGYTF
TRBJ2-5 | 15 | TRBV4-1 | once | . | TGCGCCAGCAGCCCAGGGGCCCCAGGGGCAGAGACCCAGTACTTC | CASSPGAPGAETQYF
TRBJ2-2 | 15 | TRBV7-9 | . | TRBD1 | TGTGCCAGCAGCTTAAGGACAGGAGTCACCGGGGAGCTGTTTTTT | CASSLRTGVTGELFF
TRBJ2-2 | 15 | TRBV5-4 | . | . | TGTGCCAGCAGCTTGGTGTTAGCGAACACCGGGGAGCTGTTTTTT | CASSLVLANTGELFF
TRBJ2-1 | 16 | TRBV2 | . | . | TGTGCCAGCAGTGGAGGGCCCAGCAGCTCCTACAATGAGCAGTTCTTC | CASSGGPSSSYNEQFF
TRBJ1-4 | 15 | TRBV19 | few | . | TGTGCCAGTAGTGGGGCAGAAACGCGTAATGAAAAACTGTTTTTT | CASSGAETRNEKLFF
TRBJ2-3 | 15 | TRBV14 | once | . | TGTGCCAGCAGCAGTATCAGGGGGAGGACAGATACGCAGTATTTT | CASSSIRGRTDTQYF
TRBJ2-4 | 16 | TRBV4-1 | . | . | TGCGCCAGCAGCCAAGACCCCCTTCGGGGGGCATACATTCAGTACTTC | CASSQDPLRGAYIQYF
TRBJ2-1 | 15 | TRBV4-2 | . | TRBD2 | TGTGCCAGCAGCCAAGTAATAGCGGGGTCCGATGAGCAGTTCTTC | CASSQVIAGSDEQFF